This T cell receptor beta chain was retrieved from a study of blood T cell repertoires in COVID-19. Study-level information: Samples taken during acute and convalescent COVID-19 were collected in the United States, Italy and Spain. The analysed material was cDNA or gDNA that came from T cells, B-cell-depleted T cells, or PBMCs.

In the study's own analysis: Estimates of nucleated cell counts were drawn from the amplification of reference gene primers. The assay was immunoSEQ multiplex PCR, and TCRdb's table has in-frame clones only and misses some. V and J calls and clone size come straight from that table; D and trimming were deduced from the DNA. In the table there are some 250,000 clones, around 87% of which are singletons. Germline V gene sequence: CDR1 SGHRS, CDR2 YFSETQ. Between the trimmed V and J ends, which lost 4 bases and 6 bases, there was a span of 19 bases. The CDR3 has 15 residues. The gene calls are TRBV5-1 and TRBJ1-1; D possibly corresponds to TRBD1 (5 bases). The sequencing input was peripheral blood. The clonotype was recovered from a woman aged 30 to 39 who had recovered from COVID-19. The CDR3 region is CASSPGERAKAEAFF. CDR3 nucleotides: TGCGCCAGCAGCCCGGGGGAGCGGGCCAAGGCTGAAGCTTTCTTT.